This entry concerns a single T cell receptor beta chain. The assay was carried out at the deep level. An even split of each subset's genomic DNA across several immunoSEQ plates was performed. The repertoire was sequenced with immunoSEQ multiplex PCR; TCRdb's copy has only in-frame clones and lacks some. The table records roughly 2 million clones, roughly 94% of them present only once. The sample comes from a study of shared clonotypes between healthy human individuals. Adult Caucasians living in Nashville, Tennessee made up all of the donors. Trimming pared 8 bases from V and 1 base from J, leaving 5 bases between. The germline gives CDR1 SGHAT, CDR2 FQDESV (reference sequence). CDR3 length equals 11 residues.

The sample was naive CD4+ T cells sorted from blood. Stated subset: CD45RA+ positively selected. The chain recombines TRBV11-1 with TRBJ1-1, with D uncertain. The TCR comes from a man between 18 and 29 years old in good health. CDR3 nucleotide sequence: TGTGCCAGCGCAGCGAACACTGAAGCTTTCTTT. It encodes CASAANTEAFF. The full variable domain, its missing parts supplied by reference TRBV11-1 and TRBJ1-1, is EAEVAQSPRYKITEKSQAVAFWCDPISGHATLYWYRQILGQGPELLVQFQDESVVDDSQLPKDRFSAERLKGVDSTLKIQPAELGDSAMYLCASAANTEAFFGQGTRLTVV.